This note documents a single T cell receptor (beta chain) sequence. The antigen is not known. Looked up from germline, CDR1 is DFQATT and CDR2 is SNEGSKA (reference sequence). The CDR3 loop spans 11 amino acids. V was cut by 5 bases and J by 4 bases, with 6 bases left in between. Before sequencing, viral peptide pools were used by the ViraFEST assay to expand antigen-specific CD4+ T cells. Investigators separated out CD4+ T cells once around 11 days of culture had passed. A positive SARS-CoV-2 PCR test fell between March and December 2020. This specimen comes from a study of vaccination effects on CD4 cells after COVID-19. Across the whole study: Vaccine administered to participants consisted of two doses of either BNT162b2 or mRNA-1273.

This table comes from immunoSEQ multiplex PCR, and its TCRdb copy is limited to in-frame clones, with some not included. The sample holds approximately 28,000 clones, more than 75% seen once. Study-level results: Limitations: small convalescent group and missing early post-infection timepoints.

Specimen: CD4+ T cells from PBMCs cultured with HCoV-NL63 spike peptides, collected before COVID-19 vaccination. This TCR was recovered from a human donor who had a prior SARS-CoV-2 infection. The V call is TRBV20-1, the J call TRBJ1-3; D gene unclear. In DNA form, the CDR3 reads TGCAGTGCTTTAAGAGGAAACACCATATATTTT. It is translated as CSALRGNTIYF.